The table lists the clone carrying this T cell receptor (beta chain) with a few counts. The sample belongs to a study of T cells after yellow fever vaccination. Across the study: Libraries from low-cell-number fractions were prepared with the SMART-Seq v4 Ultra Low Input RNA kit.

MiXCR, run by TCRdb on the 5' RACE reads, gives a single entry per CDR3 protein. This repertoire shows 250,000 to 400,000 distinct CDR3 sequences, 4% to 5.5% found once; its top ten account for 15% to 20%. From germline, CDR1 is MGHDK and CDR2 SYGVNS. Between the trimmed V and J ends, which lost 4 bases and 1 base, there was a span of 11 bases. The CDR3 extends over 15 amino acids. This specimen consisted of PBMCs, obtained 15 days after the yellow fever booster vaccination. This rearrangement joins TRBV25-1 to TRBJ1-3; D is perhaps TRBD1 (5 bases). The TCR comes from a young man who received the YFV17D yellow fever vaccine. For the CDR3, the DNA is TGTGCCAGCAGTGGGCCAGGGCTATCTGGAAACACCATATATTTT. This gives the protein CASSGPGLSGNTIYF.